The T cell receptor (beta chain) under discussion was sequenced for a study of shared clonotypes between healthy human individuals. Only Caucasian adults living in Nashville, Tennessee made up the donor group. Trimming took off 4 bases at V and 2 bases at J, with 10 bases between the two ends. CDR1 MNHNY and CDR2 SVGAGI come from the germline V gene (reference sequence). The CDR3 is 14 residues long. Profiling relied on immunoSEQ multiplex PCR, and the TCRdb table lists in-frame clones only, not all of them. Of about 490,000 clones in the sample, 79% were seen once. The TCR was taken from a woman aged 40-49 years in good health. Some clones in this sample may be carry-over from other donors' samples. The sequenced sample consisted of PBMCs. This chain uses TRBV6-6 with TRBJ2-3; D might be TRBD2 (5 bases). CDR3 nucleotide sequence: TGTGCCAGCAGTTTCCGGGGATACACAGATACGCAGTATTTT. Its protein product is CASSFRGYTDTQYF.